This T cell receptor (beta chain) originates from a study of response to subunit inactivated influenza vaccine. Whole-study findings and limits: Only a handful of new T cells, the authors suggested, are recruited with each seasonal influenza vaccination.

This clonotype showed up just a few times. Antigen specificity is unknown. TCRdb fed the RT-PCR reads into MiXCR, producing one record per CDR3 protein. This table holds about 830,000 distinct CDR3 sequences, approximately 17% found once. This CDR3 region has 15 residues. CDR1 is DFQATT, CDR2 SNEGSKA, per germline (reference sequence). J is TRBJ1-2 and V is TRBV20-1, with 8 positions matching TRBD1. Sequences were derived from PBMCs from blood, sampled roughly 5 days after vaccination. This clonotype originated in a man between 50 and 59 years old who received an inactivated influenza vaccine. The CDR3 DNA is TGCAGACCCCAACGACGGGACAGGTTGGTGGATGGCTACACCTTC. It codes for CRPQRRDRLVDGYTF.